This T cell receptor beta chain was captured by sequencing in a study of T-cell memory formation after mild COVID-19. This clonotype was recorded at least ten times. Antigen unknown. One entry per CDR3 protein, called by TCRdb with MiXCR from the 5' RACE reads. The profile shows about 200,000 distinct CDR3 sequences, around 8.8% of them singletons. Overall study findings and caveats: CD4+ clones that contracted lay mainly in CM and EM; CD8+ ones lay in EMRA.

CDR1 SGHKS and CDR2 YYEKEE come from the germline V gene (reference sequence). The CDR3 totals 14 residues. V lost 0 bases, J lost 4 bases, and 2 bases stayed unmatched. The specimen was PBMCs or a T cell subset sorted from them (not recorded which). V is TRBV5-5 and J is TRBJ2-3; 7 positions match TRBD1. This TCR came from a man younger than 35 who had mild COVID-19 (a few samples of this study predate the infection). Cell type and time point are not known. DNA for the CDR3: TGTGCCAGCAGCTTGGAGACAGGGCCAGATACGCAGTATTTT. Protein: CASSLETGPDTQYF.